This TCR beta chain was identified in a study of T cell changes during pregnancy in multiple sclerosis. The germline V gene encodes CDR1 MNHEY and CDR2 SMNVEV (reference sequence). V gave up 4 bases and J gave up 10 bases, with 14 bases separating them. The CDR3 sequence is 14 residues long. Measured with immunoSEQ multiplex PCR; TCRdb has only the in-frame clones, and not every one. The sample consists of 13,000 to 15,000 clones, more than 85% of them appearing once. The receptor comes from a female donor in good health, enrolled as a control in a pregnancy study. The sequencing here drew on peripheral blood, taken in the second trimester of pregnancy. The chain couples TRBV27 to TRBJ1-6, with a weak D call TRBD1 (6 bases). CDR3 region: CASSWGHPDSPLHF. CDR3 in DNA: TGTGCCAGCAGTTGGGGACACCCCGACTCACCCCTCCACTTT.